The 13 T cell receptor beta chains in this list originate from one sample, sequenced in a study of CD8+ T cells in alopecia areata. Treatment described: oral pan-JAK inhibitor, 5-10 mg twice daily. Peripheral blood, together with lesional scalp punch biopsies, was collected from alopecia areata patients. RNA extraction was followed by reverse transcription into cDNA, which acted as the sequencing template. The data were produced by immunoSEQ multiplex PCR, yet TCRdb's version contains in-frame clones alone and is incomplete. The top ten hold roughly 8% of the sample, which has around 19,000 clones, just under 60% seen once. Sequencing used skin, obtained at week 4, from a patient treated with tofacitinib. The receptors were sampled from a human donor with alopecia areata.

This sequence joins TRBV28 and TRBJ2-1; the match to TRBD2 covers 10 bases. The ends lost 8 bases at V and 10 bases at J; junction bases unmatched: 11. The CDR3 is 14 amino acids. In germline, CDR1 is MDHEN, CDR2 SYDVKM. The CDR3 is CASAPSGGPREQFF. The CDR3 DNA follows: TGTGCCAGCGCTCCTAGCGGGGGCCCTCGGGAGCAGTTCTTC.

This clone has only a few counts. V is TRBV7-6 and J is TRBJ2-7; 11 bases fit TRBD2. The CDR3 covers 16 residues. Germline V CDR1 and CDR2: SGHVS, FNYEAQ. Trimming at V came to 5 bases and at J to 3 bases, leaving 9 bases not matched to a gene. The CDR3 DNA sequence: TGTGCCAGCAGCAGATCTAGCGGGGGGAAGGACTACGAGCAGTACTTC. Its translation is CASSRSSGGKDYEQYF.

This clone was recorded a few times. V and J are TRBV6-6 and TRBJ1-1; D ambiguous. This CDR3 has 14 residues. Germline CDR1 reads MNHNY; CDR2 reads SVGAGI (reference sequence). Trimming pared 7 bases from V and 7 bases from J, leaving 19 bases between. CDR3 bases: TGTGCCAGCACCTATGAGTCCGGTGGTGTTGAAGCTTTCTTT. Protein sequence: CASTYESGGVEAFF.

With respect to this clone: This probably arose from a read error, given a far larger clone one base away. The CDR3 loop reads CASSLSGTQTGGLFF. In DNA form, the CDR3 reads TGTGCCAGCAGCCTATCCGGGACACAGACCGGGGGGCTGTTTTTT. The gene calls are TRBV5-4 and TRBJ2-2; either TRBD1 or TRBD2 may supply D (6 bases each). The length of the CDR3 is 15 residues. Germline V lookup: CDR1 SGHNT, CDR2 YYREEE (reference sequence).

This sequence joins TRBV28 and TRBJ2-2; no clear D. The CDR3 runs to 15 residues. Per germline, CDR1 MDHEN and CDR2 SYDVKM. The V and J ends lost 7 bases and 2 bases respectively, with 14 bases between them. The CDR3: CASKKQERNTGELFF. Here the CDR3 DNA reads TGTGCCAGCAAGAAACAAGAGAGAAACACCGGGGAGCTGTTTTTT.

This clone was detected only a few times. The gene calls are TRBV6-5 and TRBJ1-3; TRBD1 might be the D (5 bases). Trimming took off 2 bases at V and 0 bases at J, with 11 bases between the two ends. There are 16 residues in the CDR3. CDR1 and CDR2 (germline): MNHEY, SVGAGI. The CDR3 protein is CASSYGRGSSGNTIYF. The CDR3 DNA reads TGTGCCAGCAGTTACGGGCGGGGGAGCTCTGGAAACACCATATATTTT.

V and J are TRBV7-8 and TRBJ1-1, with D possibly matching TRBD1 (5 bases). This CDR3 has 14 amino acids. The germline V gene encodes CDR1 SGHVS and CDR2 FQNEAQ. V lost 3 bases, J lost 0 bases, and 8 bases lay in between. The CDR3 protein is CASSLGTVNTEAFF. The CDR3 DNA follows: TGTGCCAGCAGCTTGGGGACGGTGAACACTGAAGCTTTCTTT.

The chain employs TRBV19 and TRBJ2-1; perhaps TRBD2 as D (5 bases). The CDR3 contains 14 residues. The V end was cut by 11 bases, the J end by 4 bases, with 18 bases between. The V gene's germline CDR1 is LNHDA and CDR2 SQIVND (reference sequence). CDR3 region: CADSELRAYNEQFF. The CDR3 region has the DNA TGTGCCGATTCGGAGTTGCGGGCTTACAATGAGCAGTTCTTC.

The V and J genes are TRBV2 and TRBJ2-3; possible D gene TRBD2, 5 bases. The germline V gene has CDR1 SNHLY and CDR2 FYNNEI. V was cut by 3 bases and J by 1 base, with 20 bases left in between. The CDR3 consists of 18 residues. The CDR3 sequence: CASSEHQRFPGGTDTQYF. The DNA for the CDR3 is TGTGCCAGCAGTGAGCACCAAAGGTTCCCCGGGGGCACAGATACGCAGTATTTT.

This clone has just a few counts. The gene calls are TRBV28 and TRBJ2-5; D is perhaps TRBD2 (6 bases). The end of the DNA fits TRBJ2-7 better, so the J call may be wrong. Germline CDR1 MDHEN, CDR2 SYDVKM. The CDR3 is made up of 15 amino acids. Here the CDR3 reads CASSAPGDFRDEQYF. For the CDR3, the DNA is TGTGCCAGCAGTGCCCCGGGGGATTTTCGGGACGAGCAGTACTTC.

This clone turned up a few times. The rearrangement uses TRBV11-1 and TRBJ2-7; 11 positions match TRBD1. Trimming at V came to 3 bases and at J to 0 bases, leaving 4 bases not matched to a gene. The V gene's germline CDR1 is SGHAT and CDR2 FQDESV (reference sequence). The CDR3 has 16 residues. The CDR3 DNA sequence: TGTGCCAGCAGCTTTTCCGGGACAGGGGGCTCCTACGAGCAGTACTTC. This sequence encodes CASSFSGTGGSYEQYF.

The chain employs TRBV7-6 and TRBJ2-3; the D gene is possibly TRBD1 (6 bases). The CDR3 consists of 15 residues. V shed 5 bases and J shed 12 bases, with 24 bases lying between them. Germline V lookup: CDR1 SGHVS, CDR2 FNYEAQ. The chain's CDR3 is CASSPSDSSLGAQYF. The DNA of the CDR3 is TGTGCCAGCAGCCCCTCGGACAGCTCTTTGGGGGCACAGTATTTT.

The rearrangement joins TRBV5-1 to TRBJ1-6; D may be TRBD1 (5 bases). The V gene lost 2 bases and the J gene lost 5 bases, with 8 bases spanning the gap. There are 14 residues in the CDR3. CDR1 is SGHRS and CDR2 is YFSETQ in the germline V gene. The CDR3 region is CASSFDSNNSPLHF. The CDR3 DNA reads as TGCGCCAGCAGCTTTGACAGCAATAATTCACCCCTCCACTTT.